The source of this T cell receptor (beta chain) is a study of cytomegalovirus exposure and HLA in healthy donors. 60 Vbeta and 13 Jbeta primers were used in PCR. Repertoires were generated with immunoSEQ multiplex PCR, while TCRdb's copy carries only in-frame clones and drops some. Altogether roughly 200,000 clones are present, 79% being singletons, with the ten largest covering under 0.75%. V was pared by 2 bases and J by 2 bases, with 14 bases between. CDR1 and CDR2 from the germline V gene are SGHTS and YDEGEE. The CDR3 runs to 15 residues. To note about this clone: Antigen unknown.

Study-wide points: Solely CMV serostatus was available to characterize immune exposure. Further analysis, carried out later, found HLA-associated TCR beta chains more clonally expanded than equally common other chains. A link between a missense DCLRE1C variant and TCR beta V- and J-gene trimming emerged from a later analysis.

Though probably carrying unrecorded immune exposures, donors were nominally healthy at sampling. The sample consisted of PBMCs. The genes are TRBV5-8 and TRBJ2-7, with D possibly TRBD1 on 5 matching bases. The receptor comes from a woman in her thirties or forties in good health and CMV-seronegative. The CDR3: CASSFEPGITYEQYF. The CDR3, as DNA: TGTGCCAGCAGCTTCGAACCAGGGATTACCTACGAGCAGTACTTC.